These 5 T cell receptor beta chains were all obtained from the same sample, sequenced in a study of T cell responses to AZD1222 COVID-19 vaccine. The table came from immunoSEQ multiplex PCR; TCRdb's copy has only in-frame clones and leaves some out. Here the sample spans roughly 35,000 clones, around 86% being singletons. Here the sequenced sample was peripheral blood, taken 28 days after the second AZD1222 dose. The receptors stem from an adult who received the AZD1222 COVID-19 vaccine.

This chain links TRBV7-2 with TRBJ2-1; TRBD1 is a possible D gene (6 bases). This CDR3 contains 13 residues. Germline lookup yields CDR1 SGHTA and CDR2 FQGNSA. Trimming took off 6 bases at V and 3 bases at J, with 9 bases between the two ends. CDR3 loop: CASSAQGYNEQFF. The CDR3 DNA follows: TGTGCCAGCAGTGCACAGGGCTACAATGAGCAGTTCTTC.

In nucleotides, the CDR3 is TGTGCCAGCAGCCTCGGGACTAGCGGGATCTACGAGCAGTACTTC. Translated: CASSLGTSGIYEQYF. The rearrangement uses TRBV28 and TRBJ2-7; 13 nucleotides align to TRBD2. CDR1 is MDHEN and CDR2 is SYDVKM in the germline V gene. The CDR3 sequence is 15 residues long. Germline trimming cut 6 bases from V and 3 bases from J; bases unmatched to any gene: 5.

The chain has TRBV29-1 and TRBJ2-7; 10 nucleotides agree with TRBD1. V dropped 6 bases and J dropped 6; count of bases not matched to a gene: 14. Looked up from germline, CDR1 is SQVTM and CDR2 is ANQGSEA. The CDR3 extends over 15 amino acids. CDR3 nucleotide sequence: TGCAGCGTCAAAAGGGTGGGACAGGGGCGAGTCGAGCAGTACTTC. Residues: CSVKRVGQGRVEQYF.

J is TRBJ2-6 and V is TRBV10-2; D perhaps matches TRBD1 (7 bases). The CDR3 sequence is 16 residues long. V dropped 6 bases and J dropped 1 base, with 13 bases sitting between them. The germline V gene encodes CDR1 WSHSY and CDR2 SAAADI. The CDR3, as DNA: TGCGCCAGCAGGGTTTCAGGGGGGTCTGGGGCCAACGTCCTGACTTTC. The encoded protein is CASRVSGGSGANVLTF.

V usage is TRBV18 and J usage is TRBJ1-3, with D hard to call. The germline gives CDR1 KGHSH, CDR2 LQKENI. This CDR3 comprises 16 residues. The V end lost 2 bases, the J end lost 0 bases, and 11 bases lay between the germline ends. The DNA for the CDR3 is TGTGCCAGCTCACCAAGGACTGGAAACTCTGGAAACACCATATATTTT. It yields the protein CASSPRTGNSGNTIYF.